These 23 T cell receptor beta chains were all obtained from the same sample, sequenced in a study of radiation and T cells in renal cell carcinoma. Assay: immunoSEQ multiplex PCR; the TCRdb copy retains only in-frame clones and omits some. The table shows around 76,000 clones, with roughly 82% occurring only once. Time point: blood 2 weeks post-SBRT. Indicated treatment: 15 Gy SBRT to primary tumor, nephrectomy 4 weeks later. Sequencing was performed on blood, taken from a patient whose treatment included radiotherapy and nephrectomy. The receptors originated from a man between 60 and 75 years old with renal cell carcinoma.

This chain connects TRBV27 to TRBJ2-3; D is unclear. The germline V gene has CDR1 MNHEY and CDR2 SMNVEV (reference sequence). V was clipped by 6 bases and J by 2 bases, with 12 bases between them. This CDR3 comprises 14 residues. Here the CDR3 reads CASSRRSVTDTQYF. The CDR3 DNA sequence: TGTGCCAGCAGCCGAAGGAGCGTCACAGATACGCAGTATTTT.

CDR3 loop: CASSSPGRTGDEQFF. The CDR3 nucleotides are TGCGCCAGCAGCTCCCCCGGACGGACCGGGGATGAGCAGTTCTTC. The V gene is TRBV5-1, the J gene TRBJ2-1; weak D call: TRBD2 (5 bases). The CDR3 is 15 amino acids. Germline CDR1 reads SGHRS; CDR2 reads YFSETQ. The V and J ends lost 3 bases and 8 bases respectively, with 18 bases between them.

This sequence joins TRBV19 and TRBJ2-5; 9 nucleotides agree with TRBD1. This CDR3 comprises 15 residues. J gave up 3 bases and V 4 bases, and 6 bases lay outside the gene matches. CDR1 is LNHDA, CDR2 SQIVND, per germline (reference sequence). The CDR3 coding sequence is TGTGCCAGTAGTAGGGGAGGGACAGGGAAAGAGACCCAGTACTTC. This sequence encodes CASSRGGTGKETQYF.

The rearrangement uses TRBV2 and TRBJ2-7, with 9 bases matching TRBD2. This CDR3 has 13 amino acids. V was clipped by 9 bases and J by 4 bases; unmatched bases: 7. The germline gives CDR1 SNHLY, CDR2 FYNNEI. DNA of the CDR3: TGTGCCAGACGACTAGCGGAGGGGTACGAGCAGTACTTC. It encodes CARRLAEGYEQYF.

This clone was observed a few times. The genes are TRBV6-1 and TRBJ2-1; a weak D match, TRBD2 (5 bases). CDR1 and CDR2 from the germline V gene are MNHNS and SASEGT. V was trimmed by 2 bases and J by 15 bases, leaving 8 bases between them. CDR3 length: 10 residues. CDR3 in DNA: TGTGCCAGCAGTGAACTAGCTCTGTTCTTC. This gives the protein CASSELALFF.

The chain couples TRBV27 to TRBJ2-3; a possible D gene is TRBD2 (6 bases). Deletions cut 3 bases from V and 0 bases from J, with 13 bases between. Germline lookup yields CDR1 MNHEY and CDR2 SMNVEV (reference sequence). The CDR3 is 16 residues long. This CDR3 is CASSFGGPLSTDTQYF. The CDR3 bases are TGTGCCAGCAGTTTTGGAGGGCCTCTGAGCACAGATACGCAGTATTTT.

The CDR3 DNA sequence: TGTGCCAGCAGCTTAGGACTAGCGGGAACCCACAATGAGCAGTTCTTC. It translates to CASSLGLAGTHNEQFF. V gene TRBV11-1 combines with J gene TRBJ2-1, with 11 bases identical to TRBD2. The V gene's germline CDR1 is SGHAT and CDR2 FQDESV (reference sequence). Unmatched junction bases numbered 4, after V lost 1 base and J lost 5 bases. The CDR3 runs to 16 residues. The variable domain in full, with the rest retrieved from reference TRBV11-1 and TRBJ2-1, is EAEVAQSPRYKITEKSQAVAFWCDPISGHATLYWYRQILGQGPELLVQFQDESVVDDSQLPKDRFSAERLKGVDSTLKIQPAELGDSAMYLCASSLGLAGTHNEQFFGPGTRLTVL.

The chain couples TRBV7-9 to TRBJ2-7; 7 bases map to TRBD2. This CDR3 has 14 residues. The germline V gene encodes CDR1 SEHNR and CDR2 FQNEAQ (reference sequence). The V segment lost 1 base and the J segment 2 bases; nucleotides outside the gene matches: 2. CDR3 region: CASSLGGGPYEQYF. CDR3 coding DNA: TGTGCCAGCAGCTTAGGGGGAGGGCCCTACGAGCAGTACTTC.

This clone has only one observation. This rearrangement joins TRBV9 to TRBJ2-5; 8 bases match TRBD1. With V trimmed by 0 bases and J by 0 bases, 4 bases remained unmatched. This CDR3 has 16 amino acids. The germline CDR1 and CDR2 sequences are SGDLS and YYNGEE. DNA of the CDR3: TGTGCCAGCAGCGTAGGGACAGGGAGTTACCAAGAGACCCAGTACTTC. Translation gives CASSVGTGSYQETQYF.

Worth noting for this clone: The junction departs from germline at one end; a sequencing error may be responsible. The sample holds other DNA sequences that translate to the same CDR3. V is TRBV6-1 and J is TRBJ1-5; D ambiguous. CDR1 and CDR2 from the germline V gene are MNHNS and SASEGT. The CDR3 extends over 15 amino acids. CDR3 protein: CASSEGIHSNQPQHF. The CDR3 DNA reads TGTGCCAGCAGTGAAGGAATCCATAGCAATCAGCCCCAGCACTTT.

Here the CDR3 DNA reads TGTGCCAGCAGCTTTAGCGTGGGGGGAGATACGCAGTATTTT. Encoded protein: CASSFSVGGDTQYF. This rearrangement joins TRBV5-5 to TRBJ2-3; D possibly corresponds to TRBD2 (6 bases). The V end was cut by 2 bases, the J end by 5 bases, with 12 bases between. Per germline, CDR1 SGHKS and CDR2 YYEKEE (reference sequence). The CDR3 consists of 14 residues.

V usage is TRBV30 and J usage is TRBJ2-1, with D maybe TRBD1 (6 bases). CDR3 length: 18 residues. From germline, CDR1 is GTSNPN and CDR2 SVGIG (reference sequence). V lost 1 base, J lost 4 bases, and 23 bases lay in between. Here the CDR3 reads CAWSALFFGTNVYNEQFF. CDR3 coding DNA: TGTGCCTGGAGTGCGTTATTTTTCGGGACAAATGTTTACAATGAGCAGTTCTTC.

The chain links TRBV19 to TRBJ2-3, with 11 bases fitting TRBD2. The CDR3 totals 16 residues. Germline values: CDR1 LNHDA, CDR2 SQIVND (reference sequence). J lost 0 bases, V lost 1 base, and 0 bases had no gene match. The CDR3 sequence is CASSIGTSGSTDTQYF. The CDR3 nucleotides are TGTGCCAGTAGTATAGGGACTAGCGGGAGCACAGATACGCAGTATTTT.

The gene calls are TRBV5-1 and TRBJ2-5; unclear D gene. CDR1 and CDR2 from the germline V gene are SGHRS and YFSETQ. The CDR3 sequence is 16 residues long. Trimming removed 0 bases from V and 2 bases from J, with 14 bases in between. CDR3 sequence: CASSLGVGLGQETQYF. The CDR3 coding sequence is TGCGCCAGCAGCTTGGGGGTGGGATTGGGGCAAGAGACCCAGTACTTC.

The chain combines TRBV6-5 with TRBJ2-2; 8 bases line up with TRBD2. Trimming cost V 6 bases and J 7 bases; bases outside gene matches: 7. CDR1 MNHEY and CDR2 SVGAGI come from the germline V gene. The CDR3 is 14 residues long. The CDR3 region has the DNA TGTGCCAGCAGACGCGACGGGAGGGACGGGGAGCTGTTTTTT. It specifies CASRRDGRDGELFF.

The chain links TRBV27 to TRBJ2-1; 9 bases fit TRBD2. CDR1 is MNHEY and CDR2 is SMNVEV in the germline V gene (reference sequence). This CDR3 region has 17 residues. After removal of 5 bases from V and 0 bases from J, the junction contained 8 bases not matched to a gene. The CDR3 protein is CASSPNSGSSSYNEQFF. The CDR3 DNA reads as TGTGCCAGCAGTCCTAATAGCGGGAGCAGCTCCTACAATGAGCAGTTCTTC.

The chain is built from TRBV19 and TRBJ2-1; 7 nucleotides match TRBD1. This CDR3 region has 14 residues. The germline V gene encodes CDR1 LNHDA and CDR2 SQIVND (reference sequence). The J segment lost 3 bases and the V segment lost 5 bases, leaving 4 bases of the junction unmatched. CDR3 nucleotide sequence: TGTGCCAGTAGTGTCGGGACAGTCTACAATGAGCAGTTCTTC. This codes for CASSVGTVYNEQFF.

CDR3 in amino acids: CASIQRVGEAFF. The CDR3 nucleotides are TGTGCCAGCATCCAACGGGTAGGGGAAGCTTTCTTT. V and J are TRBV2 and TRBJ1-1, with D unclear. Trimming stripped 7 bases from V and 8 bases from J, with 14 bases between. CDR3 length: 12 residues. Germline CDR1 SNHLY, CDR2 FYNNEI.

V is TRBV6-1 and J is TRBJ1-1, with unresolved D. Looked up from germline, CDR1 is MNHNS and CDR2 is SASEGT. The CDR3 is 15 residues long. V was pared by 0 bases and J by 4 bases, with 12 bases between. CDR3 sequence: CASSEALRLGTEAFF. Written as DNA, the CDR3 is TGTGCCAGCAGTGAAGCGCTGAGGTTGGGCACTGAAGCTTTCTTT.

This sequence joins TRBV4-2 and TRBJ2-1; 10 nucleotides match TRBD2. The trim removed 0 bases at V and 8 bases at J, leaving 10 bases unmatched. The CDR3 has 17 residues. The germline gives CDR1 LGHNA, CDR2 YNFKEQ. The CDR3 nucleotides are TGTGCCAGCAGCCAAGATCTGCCTAGCGGGAGCCCCGATGAGCAGTTCTTC. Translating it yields CASSQDLPSGSPDEQFF.

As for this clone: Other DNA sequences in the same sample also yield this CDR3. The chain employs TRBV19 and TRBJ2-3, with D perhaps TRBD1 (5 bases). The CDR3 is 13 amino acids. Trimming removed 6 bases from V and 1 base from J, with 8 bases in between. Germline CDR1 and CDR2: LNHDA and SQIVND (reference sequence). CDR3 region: CASRTAGTDTQYF. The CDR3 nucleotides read TGTGCCAGTAGGACAGCAGGCACAGATACGCAGTATTTT.

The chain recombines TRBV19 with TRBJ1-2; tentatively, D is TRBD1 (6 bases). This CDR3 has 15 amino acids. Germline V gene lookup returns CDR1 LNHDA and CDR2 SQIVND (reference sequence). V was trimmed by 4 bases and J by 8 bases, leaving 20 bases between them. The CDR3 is CASSKTGVGSRGYTF. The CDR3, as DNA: TGTGCCAGTAGTAAGACAGGCGTCGGATCAAGGGGCTACACCTTC.

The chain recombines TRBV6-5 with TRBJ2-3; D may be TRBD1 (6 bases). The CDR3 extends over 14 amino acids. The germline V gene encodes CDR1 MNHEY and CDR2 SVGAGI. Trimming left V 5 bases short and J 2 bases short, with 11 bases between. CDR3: CASSPGDNTDTQYF. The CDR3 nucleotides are TGTGCCAGCAGTCCCGGGGACAACACAGATACGCAGTATTTT.